This TCR beta chain was obtained from a study of CD8+ T cells in alopecia areata. Treatment reported: oral pan-JAK inhibitor, 5-10 mg twice daily. Sequencing relied on a cDNA template that was reverse transcribed from extracted RNA. Profiling relied on immunoSEQ multiplex PCR, and the TCRdb table lists in-frame clones only, not all of them. The table lists fewer than 250,000 clones, approximately 40% of them singletons. This clone was counted a few times. Germline values: CDR1 SGHAT, CDR2 FQNNGV. The CDR3 is 16 amino acids. V was clipped by 5 bases and J by 0 bases, with 17 bases between them. The chain carries TRBV11-2 and TRBJ2-7; D assignment may be TRBD1 or TRBD2 (5 bases each). The specimen comprised CD4+ T cells sorted from blood, sampled at approximately week 39, from a patient treated with tofacitinib. The clonotype was recovered from a human donor with alopecia areata. The CDR3: CASSLAGARSSYEQYF. The CDR3 DNA reads TGTGCCAGCAGCCTCGCCGGGGCCAGGAGCTCCTACGAGCAGTACTTC.